A selection of T cell receptor beta chains follows, all from one sample in a study of T cells after somatic rescue of genetic block. Using immunoSEQ multiplex PCR, the repertoire was profiled, and TCRdb retains in-frame clones only, with some absent. The repertoire consists of 10,000 to 15,000 clones, with 71% occurring once and the leading ten covering 12%. The sample comprised peripheral blood mononuclear cells (PBMCs). The receptors shown here come from a boy younger than 18. Each CDR3 is given with its conserved first and last residue. The order of the fields is D gene, V gene, J gene, clone size, CDR3 DNA, CDR3 protein. The D gene is left open where the match is weak. Clone size is stated in some rows and not others, as once, few, many or a class when expanded.

NA	TRBV7-9	TRBJ2-5	few	TGTGCCAGCAGCTTGAACAGCCAAGAGACCCAGTACTTC	CASSLNSQETQYF
NA	TRBV6-6	TRBJ1-2	NA	TGTGCCAGCAGCCACCGAGTGGGAATCTATGGCTACACCTTC	CASSHRVGIYGYTF
TRBD1	TRBV7-9	TRBJ2-5	few	TGTGCCAGCAGCTTAAGGACAGGGTTGGAGACCCAGTACTTC	CASSLRTGLETQYF
NA	TRBV6-5	TRBJ2-7	few	TGTGCCAGCAGTGACCATAGCAGTCCGGGCGAGCAGTACTTC	CASSDHSSPGEQYF
NA	TRBV10-3	TRBJ2-6	once	TGTGCCACCTTGTTGGGGCCTGGGGCCAACGTCCTGACTTTC	CATLLGPGANVLTF
NA	TRBV18	TRBJ2-2	NA	TGTGCCAGCTCACCTTCTCCTGGGGAGCTGTTTTTT	CASSPSPGELFF
TRBD2	TRBV13	TRBJ2-7	NA	TGTGCCAGCAGCCCGGGACTAGCGGGGGGCTACGAGCAGTACTTC	CASSPGLAGGYEQYF
NA	TRBV4-1	TRBJ2-7	medium-sized	TGCGCCAGCAGCCAAATCCTCCTGGCCTACGAGCAGTACTTC	CASSQILLAYEQYF
NA	TRBV9	TRBJ2-7	NA	TGTGCCAGCAGCGTAGGGGAAAGGACCTCCTACGAGCAGTACTTC	CASSVGERTSYEQYF
NA	TRBV5-1	TRBJ2-3	NA	TGCGCCAGCAGCTTGGCCCAATGGGGCACAGATACGCAGTATTTT	CASSLAQWGTDTQYF
TRBD1	TRBV14	TRBJ2-1	once	TGTGCCAGCAGCCCGACTGACAGGGCCCCCTACAATGAGCAGTTCTTC	CASSPTDRAPYNEQFF
NA	TRBV7-9	TRBJ2-4	NA	TGTGCCAGCAGCTTCGGGAACATTCAGTACTTC	CASSFGNIQYF
NA	TRBV7-8	TRBJ2-7	NA	TGTGCCAGCAGCCTAACAGGGTTCTACGAGCAGTACTTC	CASSLTGFYEQYF
TRBD1	TRBV2	TRBJ2-7	NA	TGTGCCAGCAGTGAACAGGGGGTTTCCTACGAGCAGTACTTC	CASSEQGVSYEQYF
TRBD1	TRBV15	TRBJ2-5	NA	TGTGCCACCAGCAGGGACAGGGGAGAGACCCAGTACTTC	CATSRDRGETQYF
TRBD2	TRBV7-3	TRBJ2-3	NA	TGTGCCAGCAGCCCCCTTTCGCGGGAGTCAGATACGCAGTATTTT	CASSPLSRESDTQYF
TRBD2	TRBV5-6	TRBJ2-3	NA	TGTGCCAGCAGCTCGATAGCGGGGGGGGTCACAGATACGCAGTATTTT	CASSSIAGGVTDTQYF
NA	TRBV7-9	TRBJ1-1	NA	TGTGCCAGCAGCGCCCACAGAGAAGCTTTCTTT	CASSAHREAFF
NA	TRBV27	TRBJ2-3	NA	TGTGCCAGCACACCATTTAGGGACCTAGCAAGAGATACGCAGTATTTT	CASTPFRDLARDTQYF
NA	TRBV11-3	TRBJ2-5	NA	TGTGCCAGCAGCTTACGCGAACTCGTCCAAGAGACCCAGTACTTC	CASSLRELVQETQYF
NA	TRBV6-5	TRBJ1-1	once	TGTGCCAGCAGTACCCTTACAGGGAGGGCTTTCTTT	CASSTLTGRAFF
NA	TRBV2	TRBJ2-5	NA	TGTGCCAGCATCGGGAGCCTAGCGTTCGAAGAGACCCAGTACTTC	CASIGSLAFEETQYF
NA	TRBV5-8	TRBJ2-5	NA	TGTGCCAGCAGCTTGGCCAACGAGGGGACCCAAGAGACCCAGTACTTC	CASSLANEGTQETQYF
TRBD2	TRBV5-1	TRBJ2-3	few	TGCGCCAGCAGCCCTCGGACTAGCGGGGGCACAGATACGCAGTATTTT	CASSPRTSGGTDTQYF
TRBD2	TRBV6-6	TRBJ2-3	NA	TGTGCCAGCAGCCGTCGGGGGGAAGATACGCAGTATTTT	CASSRRGEDTQYF
TRBD1	TRBV6-6	TRBJ2-5	NA	TGTGCCAGCAGTTACTATCCAGGGGGATTTCAAGAGACCCAGTACTTC	CASSYYPGGFQETQYF
NA	TRBV14	TRBJ2-7	NA	TGTGCCAGCAGCCAACCATACAAAGGGCTCTCCTACGAGCAGTACTTC	CASSQPYKGLSYEQYF
NA	TRBV6-6	TRBJ1-6	NA	TGTGCCAGCAGTTACTCGATAGGTTCACCCCTCCACTTT	CASSYSIGSPLHF
TRBD2	TRBV19	TRBJ2-3	NA	TGTGCCAGTAGTATAAGGGAGGGGTCAGATACGCAGTATTTT	CASSIREGSDTQYF
NA	TRBV6-5	TRBJ2-7	once	TGTGCCAGCAGGCCCTACAGGGAACACGAGCAGTACTTC	CASRPYREHEQYF
TRBD1	TRBV18	TRBJ2-5	NA	TGTGCCAGCTCACCGAACAGGGGGCCCGAGACCCAGTACTTC	CASSPNRGPETQYF
NA	TRBV2	TRBJ2-5	NA	TGTGCCAGCAGATCGGTGAGAAACCAAGAGACCCAGTACTTC	CASRSVRNQETQYF